The T cell receptor beta chain described here comes from a study of shared clonotypes between healthy human individuals. Donors comprised healthy HIV-negative adults lacking recent acute infections or vaccinations. The V end was cut by 6 bases, the J end by 3 bases, with 12 bases between. The CDR3 is 14 amino acids. The germline V gene encodes CDR1 MNHEY and CDR2 SVGAGI. DNA at about 200 ng, tens of thousands of T cell genomes, went into sorted-subset replicate PCRs. Per the authors' pipeline: Junction-only immunoSEQ data arrived without quality scores, meaning filtering differed. Only in-frame clones appear in the TCRdb table, and some are missing; sequencing was by immunoSEQ multiplex PCR. That table furnishes V, J and clone size, whereas the DNA furnished D and trimming. The sample has approximately 2.4 million clones; under 97% are singletons.

Sequencing was done on a sample of naive CD4+ T cells sorted from blood. Subset denoted: CD45RA+ positively selected. The TCR comes from a man in his late teens or twenties in good health. The rearrangement links TRBV6-5 to TRBJ2-4; D is possibly TRBD2 (6 bases). CDR3 DNA sequence: TGTGCCAGCAGAGCCGCGGGGATCAAAAACATTCAGTACTTC. The encoded protein is CASRAAGIKNIQYF.